The clone carrying this T cell receptor beta chain has only one observation. Using immunoSEQ multiplex PCR, the repertoire was profiled, and TCRdb retains in-frame clones only, with some absent. The data hold approximately 110,000 clones, with approximately 90% observed a single time. V was cut by 0 bases and J by 5 bases, with 9 bases left in between. Germline V gene sequence: CDR1 SGHRS, CDR2 YFSETQ. The CDR3 consists of 13 residues. This sample is part of a study of cytomegalovirus exposure and HLA in healthy donors. The V call is TRBV5-1, the J call TRBJ2-7, with D tentatively TRBD1 (5 bases). The TCR was taken from a woman aged 18-29 years in good health and CMV-seropositive. The sequencing input was PBMCs. CDR3 loop: CASSLAGRDEQYF. The DNA of the CDR3 is TGCGCCAGCAGCTTGGCCGGCAGGGACGAGCAGTACTTC.